This T cell receptor (beta chain) was obtained from a study of shared clonotypes between healthy human individuals. Background on the study: CD4 naive cells filled three plates per donor, CD4 memory three, CD8 naive two and CD8 memory one.

Study-level results: Non-shared clonotypes had lower generation probabilities than clonotypes shared by all four sorted-subset donors.

The assay ran at deep level. Once extracted for a subset, genomic DNA was divided evenly among several immunoSEQ plates. Clones were read by immunoSEQ multiplex PCR, and TCRdb kept only the in-frame ones, dropping some. Here the sample spans about 2.2 million clones, 85% to 95% being singletons. Germline CDR1 and CDR2: MGHRA and YSYEKL. V lost 4 bases to trimming and J lost 4 bases; unmatched junction nucleotides: 7. The CDR3 runs 15 residues. A remark on this clone: As yet, its antigen is unknown.

Naivety among CD8 cells was defined by CD45RO negativity and positive CCR7 selection, thereby excluding terminally differentiated effector memory CD45RA+ cells. The specimen was naive CD8+ T cells from PBMCs. This TCR derives from a young man in good health. Some clones in this sample may be carry-over from other donors' samples. The chain combines TRBV4-1 with TRBJ1-1, with 9 nucleotides matching TRBD1. The CDR3 reads CASSLRDRAGTEAFF. The CDR3 DNA sequence: TGCGCCAGCAGCCTAAGGGACAGGGCGGGCACTGAAGCTTTCTTT.